This TCR beta chain derives from a study of cytomegalovirus exposure and HLA in healthy donors. Study-level results: The study recorded more than 150 TCR beta chains that were cytomegalovirus-associated.

Primers: 60 Vbeta forward and 13 Jbeta reverse. Sequencing used immunoSEQ multiplex PCR; TCRdb keeps in-frame clones, though not all of them. This table has nearly 110,000 clones, approximately 76% appearing once. Germline trimming cut 2 bases from V and 11 bases from J; bases unmatched to any gene: 1. This CDR3 is 11 amino acids long. Germline V gives CDR1 MNHEY, CDR2 SVGAGI. Of note for this clone: Its antigen is not identified.

V gene TRBV6-5 combines with J gene TRBJ1-1; TRBD1 agrees at 8 bases. Sequencing input: PBMCs. The receptor comes from a man between 18 and 29 years old in good health and CMV-seronegative. As DNA, the CDR3 is TGTGCCAGCAGTTACCAGGGGGCTGCTTTCTTT. This translates into CASSYQGAAFF.